These 13 T cell receptor beta chains originate from one sample sequenced in a study of technical replicates of blood from several donors. Profiling relied on immunoSEQ multiplex PCR, and the TCRdb table lists in-frame clones only, not all of them. Of 65,000 to 90,000 clones in the sample, around nine tenths were seen once. The sequencing sample was made of T cells isolated from PBMCs. These receptors all come from a human donor in good health.

The chain carries TRBV6-5 and TRBJ1-1, with 7 bases aligning to TRBD1. The CDR3 length is 13 residues. Losses at the gene ends were 6 bases for V and 4 bases for J; bases not matched to a gene: 5. CDR1 MNHEY and CDR2 SVGAGI come from the germline V gene. The CDR3 sequence is CASSTGQTTEAFF. The CDR3 nucleotides read TGTGCCAGCAGCACGGGACAGACCACTGAAGCTTTCTTT.

V and J are TRBV2 and TRBJ2-4, with D perhaps matching TRBD1 (6 bases). The CDR3 consists of 16 residues. CDR1 is SNHLY and CDR2 is FYNNEI in the germline V gene. The V gene lost 3 bases and the J gene lost 5 bases, with 17 bases spanning the gap. The CDR3 DNA sequence: TGTGCCAGCAGTGACGACGGATGGACAGAGGAAAACATTCAGTACTTC. Protein: CASSDDGWTEENIQYF.

The genes are TRBV30 and TRBJ2-1, with 8 bases identical to TRBD1. This CDR3 has 14 residues. The germline V gene encodes CDR1 GTSNPN and CDR2 SVGIG (reference sequence). After removal of 8 bases from V and 10 bases from J, the junction contained 16 bases not matched to a gene. The CDR3 nucleotides read TGTGCCAGCTTCAGGGGGCCTGCTATGGGCGAGCAGTTCTTC. Its translation is CASFRGPAMGEQFF.

The V gene is TRBV13, the J gene TRBJ1-4; 11 positions agree with TRBD1. Trimming cost V 5 bases and J 4 bases; bases outside gene matches: 3. Germline V CDR1 and CDR2: PRHDT, FYEKMQ (reference sequence). The CDR3 has 15 residues. CDR3 region: CASSRDRGSNEKLFF. The CDR3 DNA sequence: TGTGCCAGCAGCCGGGACAGGGGGAGTAATGAAAAACTGTTTTTT. Variable domain in full (rest from reference TRBV13 and TRBJ1-4): AAGVIQSPRHLIKEKRETATLKCYPIPRHDTVYWYQQGPGQDPQFLISFYEKMQSDKGSIPDRFSAQQFSDYHSELNMSSLELGDSALYFCASSRDRGSNEKLFFGSGTQLSVL.

This clone was counted a few times. The rearrangement links TRBV16 to TRBJ1-1; D might be TRBD1 (5 bases). Germline V lookup: CDR1 KGHSY, CDR2 FQNENV. The CDR3 length is 11 residues. Deletions cut 2 bases from V and 8 bases from J, with 6 bases between. CDR3 loop: CASSQGGEAFF. The DNA for the CDR3 is TGTGCCAGCAGCCAAGGGGGGGAAGCTTTCTTT.

The chain joins TRBV30 to TRBJ1-1, with a weak D call TRBD1 (6 bases). The V end was cut by 5 bases, the J end by 1 base, with 14 bases between. Germline V gives CDR1 GTSNPN, CDR2 SVGIG (reference sequence). The CDR3 runs 14 residues. CDR3 DNA sequence: TGTGCCTGGTCAAGAGGACAGCCGAACACTGAAGCTTTCTTT. Translating gives CAWSRGQPNTEAFF.

V is TRBV19 and J is TRBJ1-2; D uncertain. Germline V gene sequence: CDR1 LNHDA, CDR2 SQIVND (reference sequence). The CDR3 spans 15 residues. The V and J ends lost 3 bases and 8 bases respectively, with 19 bases between them. CDR3 sequence: CASSISDSAGVGYTF. The CDR3 nucleotides are TGTGCCAGTAGTATTTCGGATTCGGCAGGTGTAGGCTACACCTTC.

The gene calls are TRBV5-4 and TRBJ1-2; 9 bases match TRBD1. After removal of 5 bases from V and 4 bases from J, the junction contained 9 bases not matched to a gene. The CDR3 loop spans 15 amino acids. Germline V gives CDR1 SGHNT, CDR2 YYREEE (reference sequence). CDR3 residues: CASRRTGTGSYGYTF. The CDR3 nucleotides read TGTGCCAGCAGACGGACCGGGACAGGGTCCTATGGCTACACCTTC.

The CDR3 bases are TGTGCCAGCAGTGTCTTTATCTCTGGAAACACCATATATTTT. Translation gives CASSVFISGNTIYF. The chain carries TRBV28 and TRBJ1-3; the D is unclear. The germline gives CDR1 MDHEN, CDR2 SYDVKM. V gave up 5 bases and J gave up 0 bases, with 8 bases separating them. The CDR3 is made up of 14 amino acids.

The chain recombines TRBV27 with TRBJ1-2, with 9 positions matching TRBD1. In germline, CDR1 is MNHEY, CDR2 SMNVEV (reference sequence). V lost 4 bases, J lost 8 bases, and 14 bases stayed unmatched. CDR3 size: 16 residues. CDR3 coding DNA: TGTGCCAGCAGTTCTATGCCTCCGGGACAGGGACGGGGCTACACCTTC. Amino acids: CASSSMPPGQGRGYTF.

The V call is TRBV15, the J call TRBJ2-5; 12 positions match TRBD2. J gave up 4 bases and V 3 bases, and 6 bases lay outside the gene matches. Germline V CDR1 and CDR2: LNHNV, YYDKDF (reference sequence). The CDR3 has 16 residues. CDR3 region: CATSSPSGRAPETQYF. The CDR3 nucleotides read TGTGCCACCAGCAGCCCTAGCGGGAGGGCCCCAGAGACCCAGTACTTC. Variable domain in full (rest from reference TRBV15 and TRBJ2-5): DAMVIQNPRYQVTQFGKPVTLSCSQTLNHNVMYWYQQKSSQAPKLLFHYYDKDFNNEADTPDNFQSRRPNTSFCFLDIRSPGLGDTAMYLCATSSPSGRAPETQYFGPGTRLLVL.

The V and J genes are TRBV29-1 and TRBJ1-2; D might be TRBD1 (6 bases). Germline CDR1 is SQVTM and CDR2 is ANQGSEA. The CDR3 extends over 14 amino acids. V dropped 7 bases and J dropped 4 bases, with 19 bases sitting between them. The CDR3 protein is CSARHRENPYGYTF. For the CDR3, the DNA is TGCAGCGCCCGACACAGGGAAAATCCCTATGGCTACACCTTC.

This clone was observed once. The chain couples TRBV21-1 to TRBJ1-4; TRBD1, the D gene given by the table, was not confirmed from the DNA. TRBV21-1 is recorded as a pseudogene. The CDR3 contains 16 residues. CDR3 protein: CASSKAGGGSLEKLFF. DNA for the CDR3: TGTGCCAGCAGCAAAGCAGGGGGCGGGTCACTCGAAAAACTGTTTTTT.